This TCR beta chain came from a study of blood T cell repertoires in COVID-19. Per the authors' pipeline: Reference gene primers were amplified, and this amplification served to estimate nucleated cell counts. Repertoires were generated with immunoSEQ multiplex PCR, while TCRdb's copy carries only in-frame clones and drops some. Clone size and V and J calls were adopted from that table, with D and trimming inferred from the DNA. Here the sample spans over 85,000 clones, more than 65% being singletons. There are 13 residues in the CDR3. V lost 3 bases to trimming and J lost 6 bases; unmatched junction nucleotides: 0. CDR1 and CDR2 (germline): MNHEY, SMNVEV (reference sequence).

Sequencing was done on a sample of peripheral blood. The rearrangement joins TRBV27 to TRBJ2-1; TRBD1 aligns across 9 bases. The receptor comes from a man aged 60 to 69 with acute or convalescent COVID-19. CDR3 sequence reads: CASSLDRGNEQFF. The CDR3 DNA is TGTGCCAGCAGTTTGGACAGGGGCAATGAGCAGTTCTTC.